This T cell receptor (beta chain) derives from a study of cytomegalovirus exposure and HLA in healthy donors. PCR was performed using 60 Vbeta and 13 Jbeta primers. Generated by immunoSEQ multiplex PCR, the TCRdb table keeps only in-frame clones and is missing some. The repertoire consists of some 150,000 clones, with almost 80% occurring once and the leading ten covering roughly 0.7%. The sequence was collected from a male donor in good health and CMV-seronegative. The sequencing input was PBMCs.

The CDR3 DNA is TGTGCCAGCCGCACTCCGGGACAGGTCAAAAACATTCAGTACTTC. As protein: CASRTPGQVKNIQYF. This chain joins TRBV5-8 and TRBJ2-4; 8 positions agree with TRBD1. Germline loops: CDR1 SGHTS, CDR2 YDEGEE. The trim removed 7 bases at V and 3 bases at J, leaving 9 bases unmatched. This CDR3 contains 15 residues. The full variable domain, with the rest looked up from reference TRBV5-8 and TRBJ2-4, is EAGVTQSPTHLIKTRGQQATLRCSPISGHTSVYWYQQALGLGLQFLLWYDEGEERNRGNFPPRFSGRQFPNYSSELNVNALELEDSALYLCASRTPGQVKNIQYFGAGTRLSVL.